This passage covers 14 T cell receptor beta chains from one sample sequenced in a study of beta chain features in type 1 diabetes. Since all of the isolated RNA was reverse transcribed, expressed TCRB transcripts were what got sequenced. The protocol was immunoSEQ multiplex PCR, while the TCRdb copy is restricted to in-frame clones and leaves out a portion. The sample includes 400,000 to 450,000 clones, approximately 13% of them seen just once. Input material: naive CD4+ T cells from blood. Receptors originate from a man in his thirties or forties in good health.

The CDR3 DNA reads as TGTGCCAGCATTCCCAGAGCGGGGGTAAATACGCAGTATTTT. This gives the protein CASIPRAGVNTQYF. The V gene is TRBV2, the J gene TRBJ2-3; 8 nucleotides line up with TRBD2. The CDR3 loop spans 14 amino acids. The V and J ends lost 7 bases and 7 bases, in that order; junction bases with no gene match: 10. Germline CDR1 reads SNHLY; CDR2 reads FYNNEI.

The chain is built from TRBV29-1 and TRBJ1-6; 7 nucleotides line up with TRBD1. J lost 3 bases, V lost 5 bases, and 4 bases had no gene match. The CDR3 length is 14 residues. Germline CDR1 reads SQVTM; CDR2 reads ANQGSEA. For the CDR3, the DNA is TGCAGCGTTCAAACAGGGGTCTATAATTCACCCCTCCACTTT. This sequence encodes CSVQTGVYNSPLHF.

This clone was observed a few times. This chain joins TRBV25-1 and TRBJ1-4; D is unclear. The germline gives CDR1 MGHDK, CDR2 SYGVNS. This CDR3 comprises 15 residues. Between the trimmed V and J ends, which lost 3 bases and 8 bases, there was a span of 16 bases. DNA of the CDR3: TGTGCCAGCAGTGAGACTGTCTCAACTCGGGAAAAACTGTTTTTT. It is translated as CASSETVSTREKLFF.

This clone was detected a few times. The rearrangement uses TRBV4-1 and TRBJ2-5; D is unresolved. V gave up 0 bases and J gave up 4 bases, with 9 bases separating them. The length of the CDR3 is 14 residues. In germline, CDR1 is MGHRA, CDR2 YSYEKL. The CDR3 spells CASSQDSAVETQYF. The DNA of the CDR3 is TGCGCCAGCAGCCAAGATTCGGCCGTAGAGACCCAGTACTTC.

This clone was counted a few times. The rearrangement joins TRBV7-2 to TRBJ2-7; TRBD2 agrees at 8 bases. With V trimmed by 3 bases and J by 6 bases, 10 bases remained unmatched. The V gene's germline CDR1 is SGHTA and CDR2 FQGNSA. The CDR3 spans 15 residues. CDR3 in amino acids: CASSLSASGFREQYF. In DNA form, the CDR3 reads TGTGCCAGCAGCTTGAGCGCTAGCGGGTTTCGCGAGCAGTACTTC.

V usage is TRBV5-1 and J usage is TRBJ1-2; the D gene is possibly TRBD1 (6 bases). Germline CDR1 reads SGHRS; CDR2 reads YFSETQ. The germline V and J ends were trimmed by 4 bases and 4 bases, with 14 bases remaining between them. This CDR3 is built from 14 residues. The CDR3 region has the DNA TGCGCCAGCAGCACGACAGGAGGGAGCTATGGCTACACCTTC. Translation: CASSTTGGSYGYTF. The variable domain in full, completed from reference TRBV5-1 and TRBJ1-2, reads KAGVTQTPRYLIKTRGQQVTLSCSPISGHRSVSWYQQTPGQGLQFLFEYFSETQRNKGNFPGRFSGRQFSNSRSEMNVSTLELGDSALYLCASSTTGGSYGYTFGSGTRLTVV.

This clone was seen a handful of times. This chain uses TRBV20-1 with TRBJ1-6; no reliable D call. The V and J ends lost 0 bases and 16 bases respectively, with 10 bases between them. Germline V gives CDR1 DFQATT, CDR2 SNEGSKA (reference sequence). The CDR3 has 11 residues. CDR3 amino acids: CSAREGFELHF. CDR3 DNA sequence: TGCAGTGCTAGAGAAGGATTCGAACTCCACTTT.

This clone was counted a few times. The CDR3 here is CASSLALVKVGETQYF. CDR3 bases: TGCGCCAGCAGCTTGGCCCTTGTTAAGGTCGGGGAGACCCAGTACTTC. The chain carries TRBV5-1 and TRBJ2-5; D gene ambiguous. The CDR3 is 16 amino acids. The V gene lost 0 bases and the J gene lost 5 bases, with 17 bases spanning the gap. CDR1 SGHRS and CDR2 YFSETQ come from the germline V gene.

This clone was seen a few times. The chain is built from TRBV6-5 and TRBJ1-6; TRBD1 matches at 11 bases. The CDR3 is 14 amino acids. Germline V lookup: CDR1 MNHEY, CDR2 SVGAGI. V lost 5 bases, J lost 8 bases, and 2 bases stayed unmatched. The chain's CDR3 is CASSRDRGDSPLHF. For the CDR3, the DNA is TGTGCCAGCAGTCGGGACAGGGGGGATTCACCCCTCCACTTT.

The sample holds one count of this clone. The chain couples TRBV4-1 to TRBJ2-7, with D perhaps TRBD2 (6 bases). Germline V CDR1 and CDR2: MGHRA, YSYEKL. Trimming removed 2 bases at V and 2 bases at J, with 13 bases between. This CDR3 is 15 amino acids long. The CDR3 loop reads CASSQLGRGTYEQYF. The CDR3 coding sequence is TGCGCCAGCAGCCAACTTGGGCGGGGAACCTACGAGCAGTACTTC.

The chain recombines TRBV5-1 with TRBJ1-6; 8 bases line up with TRBD1. The CDR3 is made up of 14 amino acids. V lost 4 bases and J lost 10; bases outside the gene matches: 7. From germline, CDR1 is SGHRS and CDR2 YFSETQ. The CDR3, as DNA: TGCGCCAGCAGCCACGGGACAGGATCCTCACCCCTCCACTTT. Translating it yields CASSHGTGSSPLHF.

The sample holds a few counts of this clone. The V call is TRBV7-9, the J call TRBJ1-2; D not resolved. The CDR3 spans 10 residues. V was pared by 5 bases and J by 8 bases, with 6 bases between. Germline V gives CDR1 SEHNR, CDR2 FQNEAQ (reference sequence). CDR3 loop: CASSRGGYTF. The DNA of the CDR3 is TGTGCCAGCAGCCGAGGAGGCTACACCTTC.

This clone showed up just a few times. The genes are TRBV7-2 and TRBJ2-7, with D hard to call. This CDR3 is 13 amino acids long. V was clipped by 4 bases and J by 4 bases, with 11 bases between them. Germline V gene sequence: CDR1 SGHTA, CDR2 FQGNSA. The CDR3 loop is CASSSTPFYEQYF. In nucleotides, the CDR3 is TGTGCCAGCAGCTCTACTCCGTTTTACGAGCAGTACTTC. Using reference TRBV7-2 and TRBJ2-7 for the parts outside the CDR3, the full variable domain is GAGVSQSPSNKVTEKGKDVELRCDPISGHTALYWYRQSLGQGLEFLIYFQGNSAPDKSGLPSDRFSAERTGGSVSTLTIQRTQQEDSAVYLCASSSTPFYEQYFGPGTRLTVT.

Of note for this clone: Other DNA sequences in the same sample also yield this CDR3. The CDR3 region has the DNA TGTGCCAGCTCACCGGGTAGGACCTACGAGCAGTACTTC. Its translation: CASSPGRTYEQYF. The gene calls are TRBV18 and TRBJ2-7, with D unresolved. The CDR3 runs to 13 residues. With 3 bases removed from V and 2 bases from J, the gap between germline ends came to 8 bases. Germline CDR1 KGHSH, CDR2 LQKENI.